The 24 T cell receptor beta chains given below trace back to one sample, sequenced in a study of PD-L1 blockade in urothelial cancer. Clones were read by immunoSEQ multiplex PCR, and TCRdb kept only the in-frame ones, dropping some. The table has 80,000 to 90,000 clones, 85% to 90% seen once. Time point of the sample: pretreatment peripheral blood. Sequenced here: PBMCs, sampled around atezolizumab (anti-PD-L1) treatment. The source of these receptors is a man in his 60s with urothelial cancer.

The genes are TRBV4-3 and TRBJ1-5, with a possible D match to TRBD1 (5 bases). CDR1 is LGHNA, CDR2 YSLEER, per germline. The CDR3 is 15 amino acids. With 3 bases removed from V and 5 bases from J, the gap between germline ends came to 14 bases. CDR3 nucleotide sequence: TGCGCCAGCAGCCAGGGTACATCAGGGTATCAGCCCCAGCATTTT. Translation: CASSQGTSGYQPQHF.

This chain connects TRBV10-1 to TRBJ2-7; 9 positions agree with TRBD2. V was clipped by 3 bases and J by 2 bases; unmatched bases: 11. CDR3 length: 17 residues. CDR1 WNHNN and CDR2 SYGVQD come from the germline V gene (reference sequence). The CDR3 sequence is CASSEGASGIFAYEQYF. CDR3 bases: TGCGCCAGCAGTGAAGGGGCTAGCGGGATCTTCGCCTACGAGCAGTACTTC.

The chain carries TRBV4-1 and TRBJ1-5; D is unresolved. V lost 3 bases and J lost 7, with 16 bases in between. CDR3 length: 15 residues. Germline V lookup: CDR1 MGHRA, CDR2 YSYEKL. The CDR3 DNA is TGCGCCAGCAGCCACACAGAGTATCTTAGGCAGCCCCAGCATTTT. Translation gives CASSHTEYLRQPQHF.

J is TRBJ2-7 and V is TRBV28; TRBD2 might be the D (5 bases). CDR1 is MDHEN, CDR2 SYDVKM, per germline. V dropped 5 bases and J dropped 6 bases, with 20 bases sitting between them. The CDR3 length is 15 residues. In nucleotides, the CDR3 is TGTGCCAGCAGTAAGCCCTCGGGGAGAATATCCGAGCAGTACTTC. Protein sequence: CASSKPSGRISEQYF.

The chain combines TRBV7-9 with TRBJ1-5; 8 nucleotides match TRBD1. This CDR3 region has 15 residues. The junction had 7 bases not matched to a gene; V was cut back by 3 bases and J by 6 bases. The germline gives CDR1 SEHNR, CDR2 FQNEAQ (reference sequence). The CDR3 nucleotides read TGTGCCAGCAGCTTTACGACAGGGGATCCTCAGCCCCAGCATTTT. Translation gives CASSFTTGDPQPQHF.

V gene TRBV5-6 combines with J gene TRBJ2-1; D is unclear. Germline-derived CDR1 and CDR2 are SGHDT and YYEEEE. V lost 4 bases and J lost 0, with 8 bases in between. CDR3 size: 14 residues. The CDR3 loop reads CASSLDSSYNEQFF. CDR3 nucleotides: TGTGCCAGCAGCCTGGATAGCTCCTACAATGAGCAGTTCTTC.

This clone was seen a single time. The chain joins TRBV9 to TRBJ2-3, with 11 bases fitting TRBD2. The CDR3 spans 16 residues. Germline V gives CDR1 SGDLS, CDR2 YYNGEE. V lost 4 bases and J lost 0; bases outside the gene matches: 4. CDR3: CASSPWTSGSTDTQYF. Here the CDR3 DNA reads TGTGCCAGCAGCCCCTGGACTAGCGGGAGCACAGATACGCAGTATTTT.

This chain links TRBV11-2 with TRBJ2-7; D unresolved. The CDR3 extends over 16 amino acids. The V gene lost 0 bases and the J gene lost 2 bases, with 14 bases spanning the gap. Germline CDR1 is SGHAT and CDR2 is FQNNGV. For the CDR3, the DNA is TGTGCCAGCAGCTTAGATAATCTCCAGATACCCTACGAGCAGTACTTC. Residues: CASSLDNLQIPYEQYF.

The chain uses TRBV6-5 and TRBJ2-1, with TRBD1 as a possible D gene (5 bases). Trimming took 9 bases from V and 7 from J, leaving 22 bases between them. This CDR3 has 15 amino acids. Germline CDR1 reads MNHEY; CDR2 reads SVGAGI. This chain's CDR3 is CASSRWTSKGNEQFF. Here the CDR3 DNA reads TGTGCCAGTAGTAGATGGACATCAAAGGGAAATGAGCAGTTCTTC.

DNA of the CDR3: TGTGCCAGCAGCCCTAGAGTAGCGGGATTGAATGAGCAGTTCTTC. Its protein product is CASSPRVAGLNEQFF. This chain uses TRBV9 with TRBJ2-1; 8 positions agree with TRBD2. CDR1 SGDLS and CDR2 YYNGEE come from the germline V gene. The CDR3 spans 15 residues. Losses at the gene ends were 4 bases for V and 7 bases for J; bases not matched to a gene: 10.

This sequence joins TRBV7-2 and TRBJ1-1; 8 bases map to TRBD1. This CDR3 region has 14 residues. The germline CDR1 and CDR2 sequences are SGHTA and FQGNSA. V trimming: 5 bases; J trimming: 7 bases; junction bases outside the gene matches: 9. The CDR3 loop is CASSSRDRRREAFF. The CDR3, as DNA: TGTGCCAGCAGCAGCCGGGACAGGAGACGTGAAGCTTTCTTT. Combining the CDR3 with reference TRBV7-2 and TRBJ1-1 gives the whole variable domain GAGVSQSPSNKVTEKGKDVELRCDPISGHTALYWYRQSLGQGLEFLIYFQGNSAPDKSGLPSDRFSAERTGGSVSTLTIQRTQQEDSAVYLCASSSRDRRREAFFGQGTRLTVV.

V and J are TRBV5-1 and TRBJ1-3; possibly TRBD1 for D (5 bases). Trimming removed 6 bases from V and 2 bases from J, with 6 bases in between. Germline assignment: CDR1 SGHRS and CDR2 YFSETQ. The CDR3 covers 12 residues. The CDR3 sequence is CASTGAGNTIYF. CDR3 sequence (DNA): TGCGCCAGCACGGGGGCTGGAAACACCATATATTTT.

The V call is TRBV6-1, the J call TRBJ2-3; D not resolved. Germline CDR1 reads MNHNS; CDR2 reads SASEGT. The germline V and J ends were trimmed by 7 bases and 4 bases, with 12 bases remaining between them. The CDR3 length is 13 residues. CDR3 sequence reads: CASKPSHADTQYF. The CDR3 coding sequence is TGTGCCAGCAAACCATCACACGCAGATACGCAGTATTTT.

The chain has TRBV5-4 and TRBJ2-5; D is possibly TRBD2 (5 bases). The ends were cut back, 3 bases at V and 7 bases at J, with 16 bases in the middle. Germline V gene sequence: CDR1 SGHNT, CDR2 YYREEE (reference sequence). CDR3 length equals 14 residues. The CDR3 nucleotides read TGTGCCAGCAGCTGGGGTTTGGACTTGGGGACCCAGTACTTC. Translating gives CASSWGLDLGTQYF.

J is TRBJ2-7 and V is TRBV27, with 8 positions matching TRBD2. This CDR3 spans 13 amino acids. Per germline, CDR1 MNHEY and CDR2 SMNVEV (reference sequence). J lost 6 bases, V lost 5 bases, and 6 bases had no gene match. This CDR3 is CASSALLAAEQYF. DNA of the CDR3: TGTGCCAGCAGTGCCCTACTAGCGGCCGAGCAGTACTTC.

The CDR3, as DNA: TGTGCCAGCAGTTACCCCCCCCGCGAGCAGTACTTC. Translating gives CASSYPPREQYF. The chain carries TRBV6-6 and TRBJ2-7, with unresolved D. Germline-derived CDR1 and CDR2 are MNHNY and SVGAGI (reference sequence). V shed 2 bases and J shed 6 bases, with 8 bases lying between them. The CDR3 is made up of 12 amino acids.

V is TRBV9 and J is TRBJ2-1; D possibly corresponds to TRBD2 (6 bases). Germline V CDR1 and CDR2: SGDLS, YYNGEE. Trimming shortened V by 7 bases and J by 0 bases, and 14 bases separated the two germline ends. This CDR3 has 15 amino acids. The CDR3 sequence is CASSGVSSSYNEQFF. The CDR3 nucleotides are TGTGCCAGCTCGGGAGTGTCAAGCTCCTACAATGAGCAGTTCTTC.

The V call is TRBV7-8, the J call TRBJ1-1; 8 positions agree with TRBD1. CDR3 length: 16 amino acids. The germline CDR1 and CDR2 sequences are SGHVS and FQNEAQ. V dropped 1 base and J dropped 1; count of bases not matched to a gene: 5. The CDR3 sequence is CASSLVRTGTNTEAFF. In DNA form, the CDR3 reads TGTGCCAGCAGCTTAGTTAGGACAGGGACGAACACTGAAGCTTTCTTT.

The chain joins TRBV5-1 to TRBJ2-7; 10 bases map to TRBD1. V lost 6 bases to trimming and J lost 0 bases; unmatched junction nucleotides: 3. There are 14 residues in the CDR3. Germline lookup yields CDR1 SGHRS and CDR2 YFSETQ. The chain's CDR3 is CASTRTGGSYEQYF. CDR3 nucleotide sequence: TGCGCCAGCACCCGGACAGGGGGCTCCTACGAGCAGTACTTC.

The table lists this clone with a count of one. This chain connects TRBV19 to TRBJ1-2; 8 nucleotides match TRBD1. The CDR3 has 13 amino acids. V trimming: 7 bases; J trimming: 5 bases; junction bases outside the gene matches: 6. Germline CDR1 and CDR2: LNHDA and SQIVND (reference sequence). The CDR3 region has the DNA TGTGCCAGTACTCCAGGGGGCAGGTATGGCTACACCTTC. It encodes CASTPGGRYGYTF.

The chain couples TRBV29-1 to TRBJ1-1; D uncertain. The CDR3 covers 14 residues. Germline V gives CDR1 SQVTM, CDR2 ANQGSEA. Trimming took off 5 bases at V and 0 bases at J, with 13 bases between the two ends. The CDR3 sequence is CSVRRTGMNTEAFF. The CDR3, as DNA: TGCAGCGTTCGGAGGACTGGAATGAACACTGAAGCTTTCTTT.

V usage is TRBV21-1 and J usage is TRBJ2-5; TRBD2 is the table's D call and was not checked against the DNA. TRBV21-1 is listed as a pseudogene. This CDR3 has 18 residues. This chain's CDR3 is CASSPRLLAGVGAETQYF. The CDR3 region has the DNA TGTGCCAGCAGCCCCCGCCTCCTAGCGGGAGTTGGGGCAGAGACCCAGTACTTC.

V is TRBV6-4 and J is TRBJ2-6; D is undetermined. CDR1 is MRHNA, CDR2 SNTAGT, per germline. This CDR3 spans 15 amino acids. Trimming took 0 bases from V and 0 from J, leaving 3 bases between them. The CDR3 spells CASSDSSSGANVLTF. DNA of the CDR3: TGTGCCAGCAGTGACTCGAGCTCTGGGGCCAACGTCCTGACTTTC.

V usage is TRBV7-3 and J usage is TRBJ2-1; TRBD2 matches 8 bases. The CDR3 is 14 residues long. Germline CDR1 is SGHTA and CDR2 is FQGTGA. Unmatched junction bases numbered 7, after V lost 5 bases and J lost 7 bases. The CDR3 sequence is CASSAVGGANEQFF. DNA for the CDR3: TGTGCCAGCAGCGCCGTCGGGGGGGCTAATGAGCAGTTCTTC.